Listed below are T cell receptor beta chains from one sample, sequenced in a study of T cells after yellow fever vaccination. Via MiXCR, TCRdb re-called the 5' RACE reads, giving one row per CDR3 protein. The table records 250,000 to 400,000 distinct CDR3 sequences, about 4% of them present only once. The sequencing used PBMCs, collected 5 days after the yellow fever booster vaccination. The origin of the receptors is a man younger than 35 who received the YFV17D yellow fever vaccine. Each CDR3 is given with its conserved first and last residue. D genes are given only for firm matches.

v_call,d_call,cdr3_aa
TRBV4-3,-,CASSLGGTGSYEQYF
TRBV6-6,-,CASSSLGWTF
TRBV7-9,-,CASSFPPRLGNEQFF
TRBV4-1,-,CASGGAYSEQFF
TRBV12-3/TRBV12-4,-,CASSLPGDPGNTIYF
TRBV6-4,TRBD2,CASSERGGTDTQYF
TRBV4-3,TRBD2,CAIPRGGGAETQYF
TRBV29-1,TRBD1,CSVGDRGRGHEQFF
TRBV7-2,TRBD1,CASSLQGVDEQFF
TRBV28,-,CASSFRAAQDGYTF
TRBV10-3,-,CAISAAGQETQYF
TRBV19,TRBD1,CASSTSTGRHSPLHF
TRBV6-2/TRBV6-3,-,CASSRTMTEQYF
TRBV12-3/TRBV12-4,-,CASSQGTGELFF
TRBV7-2,TRBD1,CASRHQGDPIGYTF
TRBV6-5,TRBD2,CASSYGGGGYEQYF
TRBV7-9,TRBD1,CASRKQGALYEQYF
TRBV7-2,-,CASSSQGITEAFF
TRBV6-5,-,CASSPLLGAKNIQYF
TRBV5-1,-,CASSPQFTGELFF
TRBV4-3,TRBD2,CASSQGKAGGADTQYF
TRBV7-7,-,CARDPPGTNEKLFF
TRBV5-1,TRBD1,CASSLVTGDTEAFF
TRBV10-2,-,CASSHGRGSNIQYF
TRBV30,-,CAWSRSVGPEETQYF
TRBV5-1,-,CASSFSKGNTGELFF
TRBV20-1,-,CSALGVSPYEQYF
TRBV15,-,CATSGEAGEKLFF
TRBV6-1,TRBD2,CASSEASSGEQFF
TRBV27,-,CASSHTPGETQYF